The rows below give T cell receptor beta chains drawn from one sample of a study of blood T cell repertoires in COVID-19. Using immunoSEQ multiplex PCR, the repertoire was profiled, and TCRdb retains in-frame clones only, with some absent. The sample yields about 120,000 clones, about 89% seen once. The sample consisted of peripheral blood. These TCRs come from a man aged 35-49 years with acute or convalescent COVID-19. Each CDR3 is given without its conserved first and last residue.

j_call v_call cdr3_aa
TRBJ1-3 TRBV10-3 AISDLAISGNTIY
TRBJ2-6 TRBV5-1 ASSPREGAGANVLT
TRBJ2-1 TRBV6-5 ASSSTAGPYNEQF
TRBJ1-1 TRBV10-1 ASSDGQGHTEAF
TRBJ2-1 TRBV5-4 ASSYRTGTRSYNEQF
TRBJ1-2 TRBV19 ASSIWQGKDGYT
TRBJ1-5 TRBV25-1 ASSEFGGTGNQPQH
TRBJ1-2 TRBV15 ATSREPGQGDGYT
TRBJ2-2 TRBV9 ASSVLPGQQNTGELF
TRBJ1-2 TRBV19 ASSIGTGGAVANYGYT
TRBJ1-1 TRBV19 ASSPGQAAFGSEAF
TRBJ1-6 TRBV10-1 ARPLLRDRGLHNSPLH
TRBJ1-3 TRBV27 ASSPGTGGGNTIY
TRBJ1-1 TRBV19 ASTLRTGHMNTEAF
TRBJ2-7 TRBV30 AWSPQHGGSNEQY
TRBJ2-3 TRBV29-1 SVLKQGARTDTQY
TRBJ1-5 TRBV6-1 ASSERPGEQH
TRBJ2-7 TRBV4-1 ASSPPGGGGTGEQY
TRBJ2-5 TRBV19 ASSSRLAGIQETQY
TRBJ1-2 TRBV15 ATSRGTGGGYT
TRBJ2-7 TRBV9 ASSVGQGPLGEQY
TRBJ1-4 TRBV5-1 ASSLDRVQEKLF
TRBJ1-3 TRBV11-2 ASSFRDRGGNTIY
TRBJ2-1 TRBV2 ASRGRSGEVTYNEQF
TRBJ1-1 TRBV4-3 ASSQDSAGVNTEAF
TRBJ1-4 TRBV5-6 ASSSPGQGTNEKLF
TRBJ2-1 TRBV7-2 ASSLVPDRVVYNEQF
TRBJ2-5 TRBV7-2 ASSLEGASETQY
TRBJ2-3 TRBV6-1 ASSALRFSGSTDTQY
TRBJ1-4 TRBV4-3 ASSQDLAGGGEKLF
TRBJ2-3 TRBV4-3 ASSQDVGGTDTQY
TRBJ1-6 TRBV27 ASSPLAWYSPLH
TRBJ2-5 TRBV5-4 ASSTSGQGYETQY
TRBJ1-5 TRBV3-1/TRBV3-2 ASSQGGGRGQPQH
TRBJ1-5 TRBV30 AYSRGNQPQH
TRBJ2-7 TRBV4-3 ASSQDNSGSYEQY
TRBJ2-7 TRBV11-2 ASSWDSPYEQY
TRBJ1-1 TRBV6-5 ASRDKQGHAEAF
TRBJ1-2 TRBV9 ASSVAPTGDYGYT
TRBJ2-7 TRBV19 ASNAGLPYEQY
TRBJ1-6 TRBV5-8 ASSVGTGTYGSPLH
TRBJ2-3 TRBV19 ASSMGGRAGVDTQY
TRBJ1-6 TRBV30 AWSVKTGAGNSPLH
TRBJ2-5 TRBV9 ASSPHPGFAETQY
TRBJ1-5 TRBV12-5 ASGAGHSNQPQH
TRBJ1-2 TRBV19 ATKESYGYT
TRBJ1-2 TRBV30 AWSVQLLGGNGYT
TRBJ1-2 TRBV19 ASSIQGGRSFYGYT
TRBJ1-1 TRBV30 AWSVRTGGTTGTEAF
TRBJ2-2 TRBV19 ASKQGSGTGELF
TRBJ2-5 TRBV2 ASSSDRSRGETQY
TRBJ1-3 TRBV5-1 ASSLVAGSRGNTIY
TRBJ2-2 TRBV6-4 ASSESASGELF
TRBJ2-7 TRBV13 ASSTTASYEQY